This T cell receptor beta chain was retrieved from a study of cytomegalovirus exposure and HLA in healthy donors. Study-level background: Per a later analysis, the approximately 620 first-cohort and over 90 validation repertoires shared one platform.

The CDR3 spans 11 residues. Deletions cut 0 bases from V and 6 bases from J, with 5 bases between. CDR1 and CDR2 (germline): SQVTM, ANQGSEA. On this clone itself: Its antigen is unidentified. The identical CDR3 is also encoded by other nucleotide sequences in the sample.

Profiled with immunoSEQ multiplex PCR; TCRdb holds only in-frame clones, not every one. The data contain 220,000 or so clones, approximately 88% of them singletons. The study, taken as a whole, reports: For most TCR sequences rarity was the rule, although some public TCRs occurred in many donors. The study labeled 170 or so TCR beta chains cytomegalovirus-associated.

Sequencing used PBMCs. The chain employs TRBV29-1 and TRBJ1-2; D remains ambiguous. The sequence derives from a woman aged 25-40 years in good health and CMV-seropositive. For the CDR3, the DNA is TGCAGCGTTGAAGACCGTAATGGCTACACCTTC. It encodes CSVEDRNGYTF.